The clone carrying this TCR beta chain was seen more than once but under ten times. Its antigen is as yet unknown. A read error is possible here, since a much larger clone lies one base away. J lost 5 bases, V lost 5 bases, and 5 bases had no gene match. The CDR3 spans 13 residues. The data originate from a study of read filtering for tumor transcriptome and immune sequencing. Study findings and constraints: RNA-seq captured clonotypes less deeply and reliably than IR-seq. Correlation between methods rose after single-read clonotypes were removed. Sorted CD138-negative bone marrow cells were not purified T cells.

Molecular barcoded adaptors covering alpha/delta and beta/gamma chains were used on about 0.4 ug RNA. Using its own MiXCR run on the reads, TCRdb lists one record per CDR3 protein. This table holds over 45,000 distinct CDR3 sequences, approximately 19% found once. The specimen sequenced was a population of CD138-negative cells sorted from bone marrow. The chain recombines TRBV12-3 or TRBV12-4 with TRBJ2-5; 7 bases are shared with TRBD1. This clonotype was sampled from a donor aged 40 or over with multiple myeloma. The DNA of the CDR3 is TGTGCCAGCAGTAGTAGGGGGCAGGAGACCCAGTACTTC. As protein: CASSSRGQETQYF.